These 21 T cell receptor beta chains share one sample of origin, sequenced in a study of PD-L1 blockade in urothelial cancer. Sample time point: pretreatment peripheral blood. The repertoire was sequenced with immunoSEQ multiplex PCR; TCRdb's copy has only in-frame clones and lacks some. This table holds roughly 52,000 clones, about four fifths found once. The specimen was PBMCs, collected around atezolizumab (anti-PD-L1) treatment. The receptor set was obtained from a man between 65 and 85 years old with urothelial cancer.

The chain joins TRBV5-1 to TRBJ1-1, with a weak D call TRBD1 (5 bases). From germline, CDR1 is SGHRS and CDR2 YFSETQ. The CDR3 extends over 13 amino acids. The V end lost 2 bases, the J end lost 6 bases, and 11 bases lay between the germline ends. For the CDR3, the DNA is TGCGCCAGCAGCTTTGCGCAGGGTTCTGAAGCTTTCTTT. This sequence encodes CASSFAQGSEAFF.

The rearrangement uses TRBV2 and TRBJ2-3, with 13 positions matching TRBD2. After removal of 6 bases from V and 5 bases from J, the junction contained 11 bases not matched to a gene. The CDR3 is 17 amino acids. CDR1 is SNHLY, CDR2 FYNNEI, per germline. The chain's CDR3 is CASRQRTSGRWLDTQYF. In DNA form, the CDR3 reads TGTGCCAGCAGACAGAGGACTAGCGGGAGATGGTTAGATACGCAGTATTTT.

The count of this clone is one. One end of the junction does not line up with germline, which may come from a read error. The chain uses TRBV7-7 and TRBJ2-1; maybe TRBD2 (6 bases). The CDR3 length is 14 residues. CDR1 is SSHAT, CDR2 FNYEAQ, per germline (reference sequence). The CDR3 is CASSREVEDNEQFF. CDR3 bases: TGTGCTAGCAGCAGGGAGGTCGAAGATAATGAGCAGTTCTTC.

This chain joins TRBV9 and TRBJ1-5; no clear D gene. Germline lookup yields CDR1 SGDLS and CDR2 YYNGEE. The CDR3 runs 15 residues. Trimming took 0 bases from V and 3 from J, leaving 10 bases between them. This CDR3 is CASSVGPVVNQPQHF. DNA for the CDR3: TGTGCCAGCAGCGTAGGTCCAGTGGTCAATCAGCCCCAGCATTTT.

The chain carries TRBV30 and TRBJ1-2; D is ambiguous. The CDR3 spans 13 residues. Germline V gene lookup returns CDR1 GTSNPN and CDR2 SVGIG (reference sequence). With 0 bases removed from V and 8 bases from J, the gap between germline ends came to 13 bases. The CDR3: CAWSVWATTGYTF. The CDR3 DNA is TGTGCCTGGAGTGTATGGGCCACGACAGGCTACACCTTC.

The chain is built from TRBV6-5 and TRBJ1-2; 8 bases agree with TRBD1. V shed 6 bases, J shed 7 bases, and the junction held 13 bases outside the gene matches. The germline gives CDR1 MNHEY, CDR2 SVGAGI. This CDR3 has 15 residues. This CDR3 reads CASSRLGTGVSGYTF. In DNA, the CDR3 is TGTGCCAGCAGCCGACTAGGGACAGGAGTCTCTGGCTACACCTTC.

This rearrangement joins TRBV5-8 to TRBJ2-1; 12 positions agree with TRBD2. CDR1 and CDR2 (germline): SGHTS, YDEGEE. V was clipped by 0 bases and J by 7 bases; unmatched bases: 2. The CDR3 contains 15 residues. The CDR3 protein is CASSLGLAGVNEQFF. The CDR3 coding sequence is TGTGCCAGCAGCTTGGGACTAGCGGGGGTTAATGAGCAGTTCTTC.

CDR3 DNA sequence: TGTGCCAGCAGCTTCGACAGGGAAGGCACTGAAGCTTTCTTT. It codes for CASSFDREGTEAFF. The V and J genes are TRBV11-2 and TRBJ1-1; TRBD1 matches 7 bases. The CDR3 loop spans 14 amino acids. Germline CDR1 reads SGHAT; CDR2 reads FQNNGV. The junction had 5 bases not matched to a gene; V was cut back by 3 bases and J by 4 bases. The full variable domain, with the rest looked up from reference TRBV11-2 and TRBJ1-1, is EAGVAQSPRYKIIEKRQSVAFWCNPISGHATLYWYQQILGQGPKLLIQFQNNGVVDDSQLPKDRFSAERLKGVDSTLKIQPAKLEDSAVYLCASSFDREGTEAFFGQGTRLTVV.

This chain uses TRBV7-2 with TRBJ2-7; D uncertain. The CDR3 is 13 amino acids. V shed 5 bases and J shed 3 bases, with 11 bases lying between them. In germline, CDR1 is SGHTA, CDR2 FQGNSA. CDR3 DNA sequence: TGTGCCAGCAGCCCCGCCAGTCTCTACGAGCAGTACTTC. Translation gives CASSPASLYEQYF.

The gene calls are TRBV28 and TRBJ2-5, with 8 bases matching TRBD2. Germline trimming cut 6 bases from V and 4 bases from J; bases unmatched to any gene: 10. This CDR3 is built from 15 residues. CDR1 is MDHEN, CDR2 SYDVKM, per germline. The CDR3 reads CASREAGERGETQYF. The CDR3 nucleotides are TGTGCCAGCAGAGAAGCGGGAGAGAGGGGAGAGACCCAGTACTTC.

The CDR3, as DNA: TGTGCCAGCAGTTTATCTGCAGGAACGAACACTGAAGCTTTCTTT. This sequence encodes CASSLSAGTNTEAFF. The chain uses TRBV27 and TRBJ1-1; D unclear. Trimming pared 0 bases from V and 1 base from J, leaving 9 bases between. Germline values: CDR1 MNHEY, CDR2 SMNVEV (reference sequence). The CDR3 runs to 15 residues.

V and J are TRBV5-1 and TRBJ2-7, with 9 bases identical to TRBD2. The CDR3 has 16 amino acids. The junction had 11 bases not matched to a gene; V was cut back by 0 bases and J by 7 bases. The germline CDR1 and CDR2 sequences are SGHRS and YFSETQ. Here the CDR3 reads CASSLEAGGRSREQYF. As DNA, the CDR3 is TGCGCCAGCAGCTTGGAGGCGGGGGGGAGGTCGCGGGAGCAGTACTTC.

This chain joins TRBV7-8 and TRBJ1-5, with 7 bases aligning to TRBD1. Germline-derived CDR1 and CDR2 are SGHVS and FQNEAQ. J was trimmed by 9 bases and V by 5 bases; bases with no gene match: 13. This CDR3 comprises 15 residues. In DNA, the CDR3 is TGTGCCAGCAGCGCCGAGACAGGGAATCGTCGGCCCCAGCATTTT. It encodes CASSAETGNRRPQHF. Based on the CDR3 plus reference TRBV7-8 and TRBJ1-5, the full variable domain is GAGVSQSPRYKVAKRGQDVALRCDPISGHVSLFWYQQALGQGPEFLTYFQNEAQLDKSGLPSDRFFAERPEGSVSTLKIQRTQQEDSAVYLCASSAETGNRRPQHFGDGTRLSIL.

The rearrangement joins TRBV7-8 to TRBJ2-5, with 10 bases aligning to TRBD2. From germline, CDR1 is SGHVS and CDR2 FQNEAQ. Trimming removed 1 base from V and 5 bases from J; junction bases left unmatched: 16. This CDR3 region has 19 residues. This chain's CDR3 is CASSLVRSSWTSGGETQYF. The CDR3 nucleotides are TGTGCCAGCAGCTTAGTACGCTCTAGTTGGACTAGCGGAGGGGAGACCCAGTACTTC.

The chain links TRBV5-1 to TRBJ2-5, with D tentatively TRBD1 (5 bases). Germline-derived CDR1 and CDR2 are SGHRS and YFSETQ. The V gene lost 4 bases and the J gene lost 2 bases, with 15 bases spanning the gap. The CDR3 is 15 amino acids. CDR3 in DNA: TGCGCCAGCAGCCCCTTCAGGGTCGTTCAAGAGACCCAGTACTTC. Residues: CASSPFRVVQETQYF.

This clone was seen more than once but under ten times. The rearrangement joins TRBV18 to TRBJ2-7; weak D call: TRBD2 (6 bases). The CDR3 runs 15 residues. The germline V gene encodes CDR1 KGHSH and CDR2 LQKENI. V lost 6 bases and J lost 3, with 18 bases in between. CDR3 in DNA: TGTGCCAGCTCTCCGGGAGAACGGTTGCTCTACGAGCAGTACTTC. Translating gives CASSPGERLLYEQYF.

The chain uses TRBV5-1 and TRBJ2-2; D may be TRBD1 (6 bases). The V gene lost 5 bases and the J gene lost 3 bases, with 14 bases spanning the gap. The CDR3 runs 15 residues. CDR1 and CDR2 (germline): SGHRS, YFSETQ. As DNA, the CDR3 is TGCGCCAGCAGATTGATAGGGGGAGACACCGGGGAGCTGTTTTTT. It encodes CASRLIGGDTGELFF.

The chain couples TRBV2 to TRBJ2-5, with TRBD2 identical over 10 bases. The CDR3 length is 14 residues. With 6 bases clipped from V and 2 bases from J, the junction kept 3 bases outside the gene matches. Germline lookup yields CDR1 SNHLY and CDR2 FYNNEI. In nucleotides, the CDR3 is TGTGCCAGCAGAGCGGGAGGGCCGCAAGAGACCCAGTACTTC. It is translated as CASRAGGPQETQYF.

V and J are TRBV6-5 and TRBJ2-7; 10 positions agree with TRBD2. Germline assignment: CDR1 MNHEY and CDR2 SVGAGI. V trimming: 7 bases; J trimming: 4 bases; junction bases outside the gene matches: 10. The CDR3 spans 15 residues. CDR3 in amino acids: CASTPGASGSYEQYF. CDR3 nucleotide sequence: TGTGCCAGCACCCCAGGGGCTAGCGGGAGTTACGAGCAGTACTTC.

On this clone itself: The sample contains more than one DNA sequence encoding this CDR3. V is TRBV6-1 and J is TRBJ2-4; TRBD1 agrees at 8 bases. V was pared by 2 bases and J by 4 bases, with 1 base of the junction left unmatched. The length of the CDR3 is 14 residues. Per germline, CDR1 MNHNS and CDR2 SASEGT. CDR3 nucleotides: TGTGCCAGCAGTGAACAGGGGGCTAAAAACATTCAGTACTTC. This encodes CASSEQGAKNIQYF.

V and J are TRBV6-6 and TRBJ2-3; D gene uncertain. Trimming stripped 3 bases from V and 0 bases from J, with 13 bases between. This CDR3 is built from 16 residues. Germline CDR1 and CDR2: MNHNY and SVGAGI (reference sequence). CDR3 nucleotides: TGTGCCAGCAGTTATCGACTCCCTTCTAGCACAGATACGCAGTATTTT. This encodes CASSYRLPSSTDTQYF.